Listed below are T cell receptor beta chains from one sample, sequenced in a study of T cell repertoires in cytomegalovirus infection. TCRdb itself ran the reads through MiXCR, one entry per CDR3 protein. Of about 260,000 distinct CDR3 sequences in the sample, 9.1% were seen once. The sample was PBMCs. These receptors were obtained from a human donor in good health (CMV status not recorded). Some clones in this sample may be carry-over from other donors' samples. Both conserved end residues are part of each CDR3. A D gene is named only where the DNA matches it firmly. Clone size is shown for a subset of rows, as once, few, many or a class of expanded clone.

D: .
J: TRBJ2-3
size: .
V: TRBV11-3
CDR3: CASSLPEGSSTQYF
DNA: TGTGCCAGCAGCTTACCCGAGGGTTCAAGTACGCAGTATTTT

D: .
J: TRBJ2-4
size: many
V: TRBV7-8
CDR3: CASSLGIRGVDIQYF
DNA: TGTGCCAGCAGCTTAGGGATTAGGGGTGTCGACATTCAGTACTTC

D: TRBD1
J: TRBJ1-3
size: many
V: TRBV12-3/TRBV12-4
CDR3: CASSEQGALRGNTIYF
DNA: TGTGCCAGCAGTGAACAGGGGGCACTCCGTGGAAACACCATATATTTT

D: .
J: TRBJ2-2
size: few
V: TRBV4-3
CDR3: CASSQDLGWAGELFF
DNA: TGCGCCAGCAGCCAAGATCTAGGGTGGGCCGGGGAGCTGTTTTTT

D: .
J: TRBJ1-4
size: .
V: TRBV4-3
CDR3: CASSQSNHQNEKLFF
DNA: TGCGCCAGCAGCCAATCAAACCACCAGAATGAAAAACTGTTTTTT

D: .
J: TRBJ2-5
size: many
V: TRBV12-3/TRBV12-4
CDR3: CASNRAVGETQYF
DNA: TGTGCCAGCAATAGGGCCGTTGGGGAGACCCAGTACTTC

D: .
J: TRBJ2-7
size: many
V: TRBV19
CDR3: CASSLTGTDNSYEQYF
DNA: TGTGCCAGTAGTCTAACCGGGACTGACAACTCCTACGAGCAGTACTTC

D: .
J: TRBJ2-1
size: many
V: TRBV6-2/TRBV6-3
CDR3: CASSRLATRGEQFF
DNA: TGTGCCAGCAGTCGACTAGCCACCAGGGGGGAGCAGTTCTTC

D: .
J: TRBJ1-3
size: many
V: TRBV7-6
CDR3: CASSLVGAGNTIYF
DNA: TGTGCCAGCAGCTTAGTAGGTGCTGGAAACACCATATATTTT

D: .
J: TRBJ1-4
size: many
V: TRBV7-2
CDR3: CASRYTGRQGGEKLFF
DNA: TGTGCCAGCAGATATACGGGGCGGCAGGGAGGCGAAAAACTGTTTTTT

D: .
J: TRBJ1-6
size: many
V: TRBV7-2
CDR3: CASSRTGLDSPLHF
DNA: TGTGCCAGCAGCCGTACAGGGTTGGATTCACCCCTCCACTTT

D: TRBD1
J: TRBJ2-7
size: many
V: TRBV11-2
CDR3: CASSFSPDRTHEQYF
DNA: TGTGCCAGCAGCTTCTCCCCGGACAGGACCCACGAGCAGTACTTC

D: TRBD1
J: TRBJ1-1
size: once
V: TRBV7-2
CDR3: CASSAVRGTEAFF
DNA: TGTGCCAGCAGCGCCGTCAGGGGGACTGAAGCTTTCTTT

D: .
J: TRBJ1-1
size: .
V: TRBV28
CDR3: CAILSPTLLGTEAFF
DNA: TGTGCCATCCTATCCCCCACCTTATTGGGGACTGAAGCTTTCTTT

D: .
J: TRBJ2-1
size: many
V: TRBV6-2/TRBV6-3
CDR3: CASSYPLGNEQFF
DNA: TGTGCCAGCAGTTACCCCTTGGGGAATGAGCAGTTCTTC

D: .
J: TRBJ1-1
size: many
V: TRBV7-2
CDR3: CASSNVAGTTEAFF
DNA: TGTGCCAGCAGCAACGTTGCCGGGACCACTGAAGCTTTCTTT

D: .
J: TRBJ1-1
size: .
V: TRBV20-1
CDR3: CSASSDTEAFF
DNA: TGCAGTGCTAGTTCCGACACTGAAGCTTTCTTT